One T cell receptor (beta chain) is described in this entry. This specimen belongs to a study of regulatory T cells in long-lasting Graves disease. Investigators prepared the TCR beta libraries by applying iRepertoire HTBI primers and Arm-PCR of CDR3 regions. One entry per CDR3 protein results from TCRdb running MiXCR on the multiplex PCR reads. The sample records roughly 610,000 distinct CDR3 sequences, 16% being singletons. Germline V CDR1 and CDR2: DFQATT, SNEGSKA (reference sequence). V lost 5 bases, J lost 7 bases, and 5 bases stayed unmatched. This CDR3 region has 12 residues. Described time point: newly diagnosed GD, antithyroid drugs for less than 3 months. Researchers made the TCR library from RNA that was extracted from PBMCs. The same data also contributed to another study, on T cells in Graves' hyperthyroidism and ophthalmopathy.

The material sequenced was peripheral blood mononuclear cells (PBMCs), taken at new diagnosis, from a patient treated with antithyroid drugs. This sequence originates from a young man with Graves disease. The chain couples TRBV20-1 to TRBJ1-1, with 9 nucleotides matching TRBD1. CDR3 amino acids: CSAGAGQGEAFF. DNA for the CDR3: TGCAGTGCTGGGGCGGGACAGGGTGAAGCTTTCTTT.